Below are 11 T cell receptor beta chains sequenced from a single sample in a study of cytomegalovirus exposure and HLA in healthy donors. A multiplex PCR was run with 60 Vbeta primers and 13 Jbeta primers. Libraries were prepared by immunoSEQ multiplex PCR; TCRdb keeps only in-frame clonotypes and omits some of them. The sample lists 150,000 to 250,000 clones; around 79% were seen once. The sample comprised PBMCs. The receptors were sampled from a woman between 25 and 40 years old in good health and CMV-seropositive.

The chain links TRBV30 to TRBJ1-3, with D maybe TRBD1 (6 bases). V gave up 5 bases and J gave up 4 bases, with 9 bases separating them. CDR1 and CDR2 (germline): GTSNPN, SVGIG (reference sequence). This CDR3 is built from 12 residues. Here the CDR3 DNA reads TGTGCCTGGCAGGGGACGGGAAACACCATATATTTT. It specifies CAWQGTGNTIYF. Drawing the rest from reference TRBV30 and TRBJ1-3, the complete variable domain is SQTIHQWPATLVQPVGSPLSLECTVEGTSNPNLYWYRQAAGRGLQLLFYSVGIGQISSEVPQNLSASRPQDRQFILSSKKLLLSDSGFYLCAWQGTGNTIYFGEGSWLTVV.

This clone was picked up a small number of times. The rearrangement links TRBV11-2 to TRBJ1-3, with a tentative D call TRBD1 (5 bases). Germline V gene lookup returns CDR1 SGHAT and CDR2 FQNNGV. Deletions cut 5 bases from V and 3 bases from J, with 14 bases between. The CDR3 sequence is 15 residues long. CDR3 in amino acids: CASSIKGDFGNTIYF. The CDR3, as DNA: TGTGCCAGCAGCATAAAAGGGGATTTTGGAAACACCATATATTTT. Full variable domain (outside the CDR3, taken from reference TRBV11-2 and TRBJ1-3): EAGVAQSPRYKIIEKRQSVAFWCNPISGHATLYWYQQILGQGPKLLIQFQNNGVVDDSQLPKDRFSAERLKGVDSTLKIQPAKLEDSAVYLCASSIKGDFGNTIYFGEGSWLTVV.

The chain is built from TRBV6-1 and TRBJ2-1, with TRBD2 identical over 7 bases. V lost 10 bases and J lost 4; bases outside the gene matches: 13. The CDR3 spans 15 residues. Germline lookup yields CDR1 MNHNS and CDR2 SASEGT. The CDR3 loop is CATRRLATVYNEQFF. The CDR3 region has the DNA TGTGCCACCCGAAGACTAGCCACCGTTTACAATGAGCAGTTCTTC.

There are a few counts of this clone. The genes are TRBV4-1 and TRBJ2-2, with D possibly TRBD1 on 5 matching bases. The CDR3 length is 13 residues. Trimming stripped 11 bases from V and 6 bases from J, with 16 bases between. CDR1 and CDR2 from the germline V gene are MGHRA and YSYEKL. The CDR3 here is CASRVKGSGELFF. For the CDR3, the DNA is TGCGCCTCGAGAGTGAAGGGGTCCGGGGAGCTGTTTTTT.

The CDR3 loop is CASSLGGEHSPLHF. The CDR3, as DNA: TGTGCCAGCAGTTTGGGGGGTGAGCATTCACCCCTCCACTTT. V gene TRBV27 combines with J gene TRBJ1-6; tentative D call: TRBD1 (5 bases). V lost 3 bases and J 8 bases, leaving 11 bases between the germline ends. The CDR3 spans 14 residues. CDR1 is MNHEY and CDR2 is SMNVEV in the germline V gene (reference sequence).

V and J are TRBV21-1 and TRBJ1-4. TRBV21-1 is a pseudogene segment. This CDR3 region has 14 residues. For the CDR3, the DNA is TGTGCCAGCAGGGATGGCGGAACTAATGAAAAACTGTTTTTT. Translation gives CASRDGGTNEKLFF.

The chain recombines TRBV6-1 with TRBJ2-1; a possible D gene is TRBD2 (7 bases). Trimming shortened V by 0 bases and J by 4 bases, and 13 bases separated the two germline ends. Germline V lookup: CDR1 MNHNS, CDR2 SASEGT. The CDR3 is 16 amino acids. CDR3 amino acids: CASSEAIGGQYNEQFF. Written as DNA, the CDR3 is TGTGCCAGCAGTGAAGCGATCGGGGGGCAATACAATGAGCAGTTCTTC.

This clone was seen once. This rearrangement joins TRBV9 to TRBJ1-1, with 8 bases aligning to TRBD1. V lost 2 bases and J lost 4; bases outside the gene matches: 25. Germline-derived CDR1 and CDR2 are SGDLS and YYNGEE. CDR3 size: 21 residues. In nucleotides, the CDR3 is TGTGCCAGCAGCGTTGGTGACAGGGGACAGTCCCTTCCTCCGGCGGGCACTGAAGCTTTCTTT. Translated: CASSVGDRGQSLPPAGTEAFF.

The chain links TRBV25-1 to TRBJ2-1; 7 bases align to TRBD1. Per germline, CDR1 MGHDK and CDR2 SYGVNS. The ends lost 6 bases at V and 7 bases at J; junction bases unmatched: 6. The CDR3 extends over 13 amino acids. The CDR3: CASRPTGANEQFF. In nucleotides, the CDR3 is TGTGCCAGCAGACCTACAGGGGCTAATGAGCAGTTCTTC. Combining the CDR3 with reference TRBV25-1 and TRBJ2-1 gives the whole variable domain EADIYQTPRYLVIGTGKKITLECSQTMGHDKMYWYQQDPGMELHLIHYSYGVNSTEKGDLSSESTVSRIRTEHFPLTLESARPSHTSQYLCASRPTGANEQFFGPGTRLTVL.

V and J are TRBV11-2 and TRBJ2-3; a weak D match, TRBD1 (5 bases). The CDR3 extends over 15 amino acids. With 2 bases removed from V and 1 base from J, the gap between germline ends came to 10 bases. Germline values: CDR1 SGHAT, CDR2 FQNNGV. The CDR3 sequence is CASSLPSRGTDTQYF. As DNA, the CDR3 is TGTGCCAGCAGCTTACCCAGCAGGGGCACAGATACGCAGTATTTT.

The rearrangement links TRBV9 to TRBJ2-5, with D unclear. This CDR3 spans 13 amino acids. Trimming removed 2 bases from V and 5 bases from J, with 10 bases in between. Looked up from germline, CDR1 is SGDLS and CDR2 is YYNGEE. CDR3 sequence (DNA): TGTGCCAGCAGCGTCAGTATAGCTGAGACCCAGTACTTC. Amino acid sequence: CASSVSIAETQYF.